Each of the 14 T cell receptor beta chains below was sequenced from the same sample in a study of blood T cell repertoires in COVID-19. Only in-frame clones appear in the TCRdb table, and some are missing; sequencing was by immunoSEQ multiplex PCR. The sample has hundreds of thousands of clones, 85% to 90% seen once. The sample taken for sequencing was PBMCs or T cells enriched from blood (not recorded which). These receptors were collected from a man aged 35 to 55 who had recovered from COVID-19.

The genes are TRBV10-3 and TRBJ2-7, with unresolved D. V was trimmed by 2 bases and J by 0 bases, leaving 2 bases between them. Germline V gives CDR1 ENHRY, CDR2 SYGVKD. CDR3 size: 12 residues. Written as DNA, the CDR3 is TGTGCCATCAGTGAGCGCTCCTACGAGCAGTACTTC. Protein: CAISERSYEQYF.

This chain's CDR3 is CASSVGFGTDTQYF. The CDR3 bases are TGTGCCAGTAGTGTCGGGTTTGGTACAGATACGCAGTATTTT. J is TRBJ2-3 and V is TRBV19; D gene uncertain. Germline CDR1 LNHDA, CDR2 SQIVND (reference sequence). The germline V and J ends were trimmed by 5 bases and 3 bases, with 12 bases remaining between them. CDR3 length: 14 residues.

V gene TRBV6-5 combines with J gene TRBJ1-2; 9 nucleotides match TRBD1. The CDR3 extends over 15 amino acids. Germline V gene sequence: CDR1 MNHEY, CDR2 SVGAGI. V shed 5 bases, J shed 5 bases, and the junction held 9 bases outside the gene matches. CDR3: CASSKTDRGGYGYTF. The CDR3 nucleotides are TGTGCCAGCAGTAAAACGGACAGGGGTGGGTATGGCTACACCTTC.

The J gene is TRBJ1-5, the V gene TRBV19, with 8 bases that match TRBD1. The V and J ends lost 7 bases and 5 bases, in that order; junction bases with no gene match: 4. The CDR3 covers 13 residues. Germline V lookup: CDR1 LNHDA, CDR2 SQIVND (reference sequence). The CDR3, as DNA: TGTGCCAGTACGGACAGGGTCCATCAGCCCCAGCATTTT. This codes for CASTDRVHQPQHF.

In its sample, this clone was seen once. Written as DNA, the CDR3 is TGCGCCAGCAGCCAACCGACTCGGACTAGCGGGAGAGGCCACGAGCAGTACTTC. Translation gives CASSQPTRTSGRGHEQYF. The chain recombines TRBV4-1 with TRBJ2-7; TRBD2 matches at 13 bases. The germline V gene encodes CDR1 MGHRA and CDR2 YSYEKL. The CDR3 length is 18 residues. The junction had 12 bases not matched to a gene; V was cut back by 2 bases and J by 5 bases.

The chain carries TRBV4-3 and TRBJ2-3; D may be TRBD2 (5 bases). V dropped 3 bases and J dropped 6 bases, with 19 bases sitting between them. The CDR3 is made up of 16 amino acids. CDR1 LGHNA and CDR2 YSLEER come from the germline V gene. The CDR3: CASSQHSTSGYDTQYF. The CDR3 DNA sequence: TGCGCCAGCAGCCAGCACTCCACCTCGGGGTACGATACGCAGTATTTT.

The chain employs TRBV10-2 and TRBJ2-7; TRBD2 might be the D (5 bases). V shed 5 bases and J shed 6 bases, with 17 bases lying between them. In germline, CDR1 is WSHSY, CDR2 SAAADI. The CDR3 is 14 amino acids. In DNA, the CDR3 is TGCGCCAGCAGTTGGGAGTTTGAGTGGGGCGAGCAGTACTTC. It encodes CASSWEFEWGEQYF.

The V call is TRBV19, the J call TRBJ2-7; TRBD2 matches at 11 bases. This CDR3 has 19 residues. Looked up from germline, CDR1 is LNHDA and CDR2 is SQIVND (reference sequence). The trim removed 8 bases at V and 0 bases at J, leaving 18 bases unmatched. The CDR3 sequence: CASRRKGTSGGYSSYEQYF. DNA for the CDR3: TGTGCCAGTCGGAGGAAGGGAACTAGCGGGGGCTACAGCTCCTACGAGCAGTACTTC.

The genes are TRBV7-2 and TRBJ2-7, with D possibly TRBD2 on 5 matching bases. The CDR3 has 14 amino acids. The V gene lost 0 bases and the J gene lost 4 bases, with 10 bases spanning the gap. Germline V gene lookup returns CDR1 SGHTA and CDR2 FQGNSA. The CDR3 region has the DNA TGTGCCAGCAGCTTAGCGCACGGGAAATACGAGCAGTACTTC. It yields the protein CASSLAHGKYEQYF.

This clone occurred a few times. The gene calls are TRBV28 and TRBJ1-2; D unclear. The CDR3 runs 13 residues. Germline CDR1 MDHEN, CDR2 SYDVKM. V gave up 6 bases and J gave up 0 bases, with 8 bases separating them. The CDR3, as DNA: TGTGCCAGCAGGCTAAACCCTAACTATGGCTACACCTTC. It specifies CASRLNPNYGYTF.

This clone was seen once. The genes are TRBV30 and TRBJ2-3; D perhaps matches TRBD2 (5 bases). V was cut by 0 bases and J by 1 base, with 11 bases left in between. Germline V CDR1 and CDR2: GTSNPN, SVGIG (reference sequence). CDR3 length equals 15 residues. The CDR3 nucleotides read TGTGCCTGGAGTGTAGATAGCGCCGGCACAGATACGCAGTATTTT. It translates to CAWSVDSAGTDTQYF.

The chain is built from TRBV5-1 and TRBJ2-5; 7 bases map to TRBD1. After removal of 0 bases from V and 2 bases from J, the junction contained 4 bases not matched to a gene. The CDR3 has 15 amino acids. The germline V gene has CDR1 SGHRS and CDR2 YFSETQ. CDR3 DNA: TGCGCCAGCAGCTTGGTCCGGGACAGACAAGAGACCCAGTACTTC. It is translated as CASSLVRDRQETQYF.

V gene TRBV28 combines with J gene TRBJ1-2; TRBD1 might be the D (6 bases). The germline V gene encodes CDR1 MDHEN and CDR2 SYDVKM. The CDR3 loop spans 14 amino acids. The V and J ends lost 7 bases and 6 bases respectively, with 18 bases between them. The CDR3 loop is CASIRTASIDGYTF. DNA of the CDR3: TGTGCCAGCATTCGGACAGCCTCTATTGATGGCTACACCTTC.

This chain uses TRBV6-1 with TRBJ2-2; 10 bases align to TRBD2. This CDR3 spans 17 amino acids. Looked up from germline, CDR1 is MNHNS and CDR2 is SASEGT. Trimming cost V 2 bases and J 6 bases; bases outside gene matches: 9. The CDR3 nucleotides read TGTGCCAGCAGTGAATCTTTAGGGACTAGCGATCCCGGGGAGCTGTTTTTT. Its protein product is CASSESLGTSDPGELFF.